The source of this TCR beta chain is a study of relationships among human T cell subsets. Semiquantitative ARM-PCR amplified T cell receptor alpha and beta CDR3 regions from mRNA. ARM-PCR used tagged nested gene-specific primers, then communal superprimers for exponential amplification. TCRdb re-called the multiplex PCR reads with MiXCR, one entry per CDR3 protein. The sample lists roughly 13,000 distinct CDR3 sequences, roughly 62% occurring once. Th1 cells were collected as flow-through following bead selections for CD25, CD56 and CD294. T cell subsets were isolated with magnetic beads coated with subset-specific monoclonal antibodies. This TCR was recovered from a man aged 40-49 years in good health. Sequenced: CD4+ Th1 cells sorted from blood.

For the CDR3, the DNA is TGCAGTGGGGTAGGCGGGGAAGAGACCCAGTACTTC. This codes for CSGVGGEETQYF. The rearrangement links TRBV20-1 to TRBJ2-5; tentative D call: TRBD2 (6 bases). This CDR3 region has 12 residues. The germline CDR1 and CDR2 sequences are DFQATT and SNEGSKA (reference sequence). V lost 7 bases and J 3 bases, leaving 12 bases between the germline ends.